This TCR beta chain stems from a study of CD8 T cells in ankylosing spondylitis. Unmatched junction bases numbered 8, after V lost 4 bases and J lost 4 bases. The CDR3 runs to 18 residues. CDR1 MNHNS and CDR2 SASEGT come from the germline V gene. This clonotype was picked up many times. Its antigen is undetermined. Notes on the study in general: CD8+ cells made up the disease-linked clones, which were relatively rare in peripheral blood. In ankylosing spondylitis blood, a motif of about 8 highly homologous TCR beta variants appeared characteristic. Reactive arthritis synovial fluid and blood previously showed some of these motif variants.

One entry per CDR3 protein, called by TCRdb with MiXCR from the 5' RACE reads. Counted here are a few hundred thousand distinct CDR3 sequences, about 7.3% occurring once; the ten biggest clones make up more than 13%. The receptor was isolated from a male donor with ankylosing spondylitis. Sample: blood, either unsorted or a sorted T cell fraction (not recorded which). The chain employs TRBV6-1 and TRBJ2-6; 12 bases align to TRBD1. The CDR3 reads CASSGTRDRGLGANVLTF. CDR3 DNA: TGTGCCAGCAGTGGAACGCGGGACAGGGGGCTCGGGGCCAACGTCCTGACTTTC.